The 17 T cell receptor beta chains reported below all come from one sample, sequenced in a study of human T cells and chemical hapten exposure. TCRdb re-derived calls from the RACE reads in MiXCR, one entry per CDR3 protein. Of roughly 380,000 distinct CDR3 sequences listed, just under 6.5% are singletons. Time point meaning: patch test 2, 6 weeks after DPC sensitization. Regarding treatment: therapeutic diphenylcyclopropenone sensitization with weekly scalp DPC. The starting material was whole blood, obtained in connection with sensitization to the hapten diphenylcyclopropenone (DPC). All receptors come from a woman under 30 with alopecia areata. Some clones in this sample may be carry-over from other donors' samples.

The chain is built from TRBV4-3 and TRBJ2-3; 8 bases fit TRBD2. This CDR3 is 15 amino acids long. The germline gives CDR1 LGHNA, CDR2 YSLEER. After removal of 1 base from V and 2 bases from J, the junction contained 2 bases not matched to a gene. The CDR3, as DNA: TGCGCCAGCAGCCAAGGTAGCGGGATCACAGATACGCAGTATTTT. This codes for CASSQGSGITDTQYF.

At least ten counts were recorded for this clonotype. This rearrangement joins TRBV2 to TRBJ1-4; D is unresolved. This CDR3 has 13 residues. CDR1 and CDR2 (germline): SNHLY, FYNNEI. The V end was cut by 5 bases, the J end by 5 bases, with 9 bases between. CDR3 protein: CASSPHGNEKLFF. The DNA of the CDR3 is TGTGCCAGCAGTCCCCACGGAAATGAAAAACTGTTTTTT. Based on the CDR3 plus reference TRBV2 and TRBJ1-4, the full variable domain is EPEVTQTPSHQVTQMGQEVILRCVPISNHLYFYWYRQILGQKVEFLVSFYNNEISEKSEIFDDQFSVERPDGSNFTLKIRSTKLEDSAMYFCASSPHGNEKLFFGSGTQLSVL.

This clonotype has just a few counts. The chain is built from TRBV6-2 or TRBV6-3 and TRBJ2-3, with a tentative D call TRBD2 (5 bases). CDR3 length: 16 residues. Between the trimmed V and J ends, which lost 2 bases and 4 bases, there was a span of 16 bases. CDR1 MNHEY and CDR2 SVGEGT come from the germline V gene. CDR3 nucleotide sequence: TGTGCCAGCAGTTACGAACTAGATGAAGGAGCAGATACGCAGTATTTT. Encoded protein: CASSYELDEGADTQYF.

This clonotype was recorded at least ten times. The chain couples TRBV5-5 to TRBJ1-5; D is ambiguous. Germline V gene sequence: CDR1 SGHKS, CDR2 YYEKEE (reference sequence). With 0 bases removed from V and 0 bases from J, the gap between germline ends came to 10 bases. The length of the CDR3 is 16 residues. The CDR3 bases are TGTGCCAGCAGCTTGGACAGATTTCTTAGCAATCAGCCCCAGCATTTT. Amino acid sequence: CASSLDRFLSNQPQHF.

J is TRBJ1-2 and V is TRBV28; D is perhaps TRBD1 (6 bases). Germline CDR1 reads MDHEN; CDR2 reads SYDVKM. The CDR3 runs 13 residues. V was trimmed by 3 bases and J by 6 bases, leaving 11 bases between them. CDR3 in DNA: TGTGCCAGCAGTTTCTACAGGGATAATGGCTACACCTTC. Its protein is CASSFYRDNGYTF.

The rearrangement uses TRBV4-2 and TRBJ1-1, with TRBD1 identical over 9 bases. With V trimmed by 1 base and J by 3 bases, 6 bases remained unmatched. CDR3 length: 16 residues. In germline, CDR1 is LGHNA, CDR2 YNFKEQ. The chain's CDR3 is CASSQGGQGSDTEAFF. The CDR3 DNA reads TGTGCCAGCAGCCAAGGGGGACAGGGATCTGACACTGAAGCTTTCTTT.

This clonotype came up many times. The chain uses TRBV7-6 and TRBJ2-7; the match to TRBD1 covers 8 bases. Trimming removed 5 bases from V and 0 bases from J; junction bases left unmatched: 6. Germline CDR1 is SGHVS and CDR2 is FNYEAQ. This CDR3 is built from 15 residues. CDR3 bases: TGTGCCAGCAGCCCAACAGGGGGTGCCTCCTACGAGCAGTACTTC. Protein product: CASSPTGGASYEQYF.

This clonotype appeared many times. CDR3 amino acids: CASSLLAGEYNEQFF. CDR3 nucleotides: TGTGCCAGCAGTTTATTAGCGGGGGAGTACAATGAGCAGTTCTTC. The chain employs TRBV27 and TRBJ2-1; the match to TRBD2 covers 9 bases. V was pared by 1 base and J by 4 bases, with 2 bases of the junction left unmatched. CDR1 and CDR2 from the germline V gene are MNHEY and SMNVEV (reference sequence). The CDR3 loop spans 15 amino acids.

There are many counts of this clonotype. The V gene is TRBV5-1, the J gene TRBJ1-2, with 8 nucleotides matching TRBD1. This CDR3 has 13 amino acids. With 4 bases clipped from V and 7 bases from J, the junction kept 6 bases outside the gene matches. The V gene's germline CDR1 is SGHRS and CDR2 YFSETQ. CDR3 residues: CASSPGQAFGYTF. The CDR3 DNA reads as TGCGCCAGCAGCCCGGGACAGGCGTTTGGCTACACCTTC.

V gene TRBV5-1 combines with J gene TRBJ2-2, with 7 bases aligning to TRBD1. There are 15 residues in the CDR3. CDR1 is SGHRS, CDR2 YFSETQ, per germline. J was trimmed by 6 bases and V by 4 bases; bases with no gene match: 9. The CDR3 bases are TGCGCCAGCAGCCCAGACAGGGTTGAATCCGGGGAGCTGTTTTTT. This encodes CASSPDRVESGELFF.

CDR3 protein: CSLGRGRWYSGANVLTF. In DNA form, the CDR3 reads TGCAGCCTCGGAAGGGGGCGATGGTACTCTGGGGCCAACGTCCTGACTTTC. The chain is built from TRBV29-1 and TRBJ2-6, with 7 bases fitting TRBD1. The CDR3 totals 17 residues. The germline V gene has CDR1 SQVTM and CDR2 ANQGSEA. V lost 8 bases, J lost 0 bases, and 13 bases stayed unmatched.

The J gene is TRBJ1-1, the V gene TRBV5-6, with TRBD1 matching 7 bases. Germline assignment: CDR1 SGHDT and CDR2 YYEEEE. With 5 bases clipped from V and 0 bases from J, the junction kept 4 bases outside the gene matches. There are 14 residues in the CDR3. Here the CDR3 reads CASRDDRVNTEAFF. CDR3 bases: TGTGCCAGCAGAGATGACAGGGTGAACACTGAAGCTTTCTTT.

This clonotype was detected ten times or more. The genes are TRBV6-2 or TRBV6-3 and TRBJ2-1, with D unresolved. Deletions cut 5 bases from V and 5 bases from J, with 4 bases between. The CDR3 runs 11 residues. Per germline, CDR1 MNHEY and CDR2 SVGEGT. The CDR3 DNA sequence: TGTGCCAGCAGTCGTAACAATGAGCAGTTCTTC. It is translated as CASSRNNEQFF.

The chain couples TRBV4-3 to TRBJ2-7, with D possibly matching TRBD1 (6 bases). The CDR3 extends over 14 amino acids. Germline CDR1 is LGHNA and CDR2 is YSLEER. Deletions cut 4 bases from V and 4 bases from J, with 14 bases between. The CDR3 bases are TGCGCCAGCAGCCGATATACACAGGGTTACGAGCAGTACTTC. It encodes CASSRYTQGYEQYF.

At least ten counts were recorded for this clonotype. The chain carries TRBV7-3 and TRBJ1-6; no firm D call. This CDR3 contains 13 residues. Germline lookup yields CDR1 SGHTA and CDR2 FQGTGA. Trimming removed 2 bases at V and 10 bases at J, with 9 bases between. For the CDR3, the DNA is TGTGCCAGCAGCTTATTCCAGGAGTCACCCCTCCACTTT. This gives the protein CASSLFQESPLHF. Based on the CDR3 plus reference TRBV7-3 and TRBJ1-6, the full variable domain is GAGVSQTPSNKVTEKGKYVELRCDPISGHTALYWYRQSLGQGPEFLIYFQGTGAADDSGLPNDRFFAVRPEGSVSTLKIQRTERGDSAVYLCASSLFQESPLHFGNGTRLTVT.

This clonotype was observed many times. The J gene is TRBJ2-7, the V gene TRBV3-1, with unresolved D. The CDR3 is 12 amino acids. Germline values: CDR1 LGHDT, CDR2 YNNKEL (reference sequence). V was pared by 7 bases and J by 0 bases, with 7 bases between. CDR3 DNA sequence: TGTGCCAGCAAGGCCCACTCCTACGAGCAGTACTTC. It specifies CASKAHSYEQYF.

This clonotype was seen only a few times. The V and J genes are TRBV6-2 or TRBV6-3 and TRBJ2-1; 13 bases agree with TRBD2. Unmatched junction bases numbered 14, after V lost 8 bases and J lost 4 bases. The length of the CDR3 is 18 residues. Germline V gene data show CDR1 as MNHEY and CDR2 as SVGEGT. CDR3 DNA: TGTGCCAGCCATCGGGAGACTAGCGGGGGGTACAGTTACAATGAGCAGTTCTTC. Residues: CASHRETSGGYSYNEQFF.